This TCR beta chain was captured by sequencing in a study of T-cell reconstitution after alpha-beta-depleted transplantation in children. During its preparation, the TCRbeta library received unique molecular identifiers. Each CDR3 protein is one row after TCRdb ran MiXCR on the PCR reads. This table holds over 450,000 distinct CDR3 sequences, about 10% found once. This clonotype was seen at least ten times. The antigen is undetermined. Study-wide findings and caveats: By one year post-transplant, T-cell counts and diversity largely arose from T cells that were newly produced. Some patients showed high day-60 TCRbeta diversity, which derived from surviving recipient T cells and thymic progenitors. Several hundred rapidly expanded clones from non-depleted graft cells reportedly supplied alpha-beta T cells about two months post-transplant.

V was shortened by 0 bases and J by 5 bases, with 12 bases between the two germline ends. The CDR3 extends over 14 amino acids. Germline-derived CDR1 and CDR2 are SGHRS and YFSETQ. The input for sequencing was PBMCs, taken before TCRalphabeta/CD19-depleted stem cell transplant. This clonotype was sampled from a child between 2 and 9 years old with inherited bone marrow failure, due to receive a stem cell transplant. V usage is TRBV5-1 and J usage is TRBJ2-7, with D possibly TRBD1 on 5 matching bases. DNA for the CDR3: TGCGCCAGCAGCTTGGTGGCAGGGATGGACGAGCAGTACTTC. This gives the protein CASSLVAGMDEQYF. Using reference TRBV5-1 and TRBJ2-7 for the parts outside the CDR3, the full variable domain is KAGVTQTPRYLIKTRGQQVTLSCSPISGHRSVSWYQQTPGQGLQFLFEYFSETQRNKGNFPGRFSGRQFSNSRSEMNVSTLELGDSALYLCASSLVAGMDEQYFGPGTRLTVT.